Listed here are 26 T cell receptor beta chains from one sample, sequenced in a study of T cells in Graves' hyperthyroidism and ophthalmopathy. It was RNA transcripts that yielded the amplified TCR beta CDR3 regions. HTBI primers were the set used in a first-round RT-PCR of the TCR CDR3. MiXCR, applied by TCRdb to the multiplex PCR reads, yields one record per CDR3 protein. The sample carries hundreds of thousands of distinct CDR3 sequences, 30% to 40% recorded once. Sequencing was carried out using blood. Every receptor here comes from a middle-aged woman with Graves' hyperthyroidism.

This clonotype was found many times. The gene calls are TRBV7-2 and TRBJ1-2, with TRBD1 matching over 8 bases. CDR1 is SGHTA, CDR2 FQGNSA, per germline. V lost 2 bases to trimming and J lost 4 bases; unmatched junction nucleotides: 3. The CDR3 spans 14 residues. CDR3 amino acids: CASSLPGGIYGYTF. The CDR3 region has the DNA TGTGCCAGCAGCTTACCAGGGGGCATCTATGGCTACACCTTC.

A single count supports this clonotype. V is TRBV12-3 or TRBV12-4 and J is TRBJ2-7, with 8 bases identical to TRBD1. Unmatched junction bases numbered 16, after V lost 2 bases and J lost 4 bases. The CDR3 extends over 18 amino acids. DNA of the CDR3: TGTGCCAGCAGTTTATCTCGCCCCCGACAGGGGAAGGGGTACGAGCAGTACTTC. Protein product: CASSLSRPRQGKGYEQYF.

J is TRBJ2-7 and V is TRBV20-1; 13 positions match TRBD2. V lost 7 bases to trimming and J lost 6 bases; unmatched junction nucleotides: 6. CDR1 is DFQATT and CDR2 is SNEGSKA in the germline V gene (reference sequence). The CDR3 covers 13 residues. The chain's CDR3 is CSVGLAGDGEQYF. CDR3 bases: TGCAGTGTCGGACTAGCGGGAGACGGCGAGCAGTACTTC.

This clonotype appeared a few times. The genes are TRBV6-5 and TRBJ2-7; tentatively, D is TRBD1 (5 bases). The CDR3 totals 13 residues. Trimming stripped 10 bases from V and 0 bases from J, with 13 bases between. CDR1 MNHEY and CDR2 SVGAGI come from the germline V gene. The CDR3 DNA follows: TGTGCCACCAAAAGGGGCCTCTCCTACGAGCAGTACTTC. Translating it yields CATKRGLSYEQYF.

V usage is TRBV2 and J usage is TRBJ2-7; no clear D gene. The CDR3 runs to 13 residues. V was cut by 7 bases and J by 7 bases, with 17 bases left in between. CDR1 is SNHLY, CDR2 FYNNEI, per germline. In DNA, the CDR3 is TGTGCCAGCATCTCCGGATCCTACAATGAGCAGTACTTC. Its protein product is CASISGSYNEQYF.

This clonotype was recorded many times. This sequence joins TRBV7-9 and TRBJ2-7; D tentatively fits TRBD1 or TRBD2 (6 bases each). This CDR3 contains 12 residues. The V gene's germline CDR1 is SEHNR and CDR2 FQNEAQ (reference sequence). V gave up 10 bases and J gave up 1 base, with 11 bases separating them. The CDR3 region has the DNA TGTGCCACCGGGGGCTTTTCCTACGAGCAGTACTTC. Translation: CATGGFSYEQYF.

A note on this clonotype: Given a much more abundant clone one base away, this may be a read error. The chain carries TRBV7-2 and TRBJ2-7; D perhaps matches TRBD2 (6 bases). CDR1 is SGHTA and CDR2 is FQGNSA in the germline V gene. V shed 2 bases and J shed 2 bases, with 13 bases lying between them. This CDR3 has 15 residues. CDR3 nucleotides: TGTGCCAGCAGCTTACGGGACGGAGGGCCCTACGAGCAGTACTTC. Translating gives CASSLRDGGPYEQYF. The full variable domain, with the rest looked up from reference TRBV7-2 and TRBJ2-7, is GAGVSQSPSNKVTEKGKDVELRCDPISGHTALYWYRQSLGQGLEFLIYFQGNSAPDKSGLPSDRFSAERTGGSVSTLTIQRTQQEDSAVYLCASSLRDGGPYEQYFGPGTRLTVT.

This clonotype was detected only a few times. This chain uses TRBV6-5 with TRBJ1-2, with 9 bases that match TRBD1. The V gene's germline CDR1 is MNHEY and CDR2 SVGAGI. The CDR3 covers 15 residues. V dropped 6 bases and J dropped 9; count of bases not matched to a gene: 14. The CDR3 DNA reads as TGTGCCAGCAGGCTCACCACAGGGGGCCCATTAAGCTACACCTTC. This codes for CASRLTTGGPLSYTF.

Ten or more counts support this clonotype. The chain links TRBV19 to TRBJ1-3; D remains ambiguous. Germline-derived CDR1 and CDR2 are LNHDA and SQIVND (reference sequence). Trimming pared 9 bases from V and 0 bases from J, leaving 9 bases between. This CDR3 has 13 residues. DNA of the CDR3: TGTGCCAGCATCCCAGTCTCTGGAAACACCATATATTTT. It encodes CASIPVSGNTIYF.

This clonotype has a count of ten or more. J is TRBJ2-5 and V is TRBV11-2; D perhaps matches TRBD1 (6 bases). In germline, CDR1 is SGHAT, CDR2 FQNNGV. V lost 5 bases and J 7 bases, leaving 14 bases between the germline ends. The CDR3 totals 13 residues. CDR3 region: CASSQGSSGTQYF. The CDR3 region has the DNA TGTGCCAGCAGCCAGGGGTCTTCGGGGACCCAGTACTTC. The variable domain in full, completed from reference TRBV11-2 and TRBJ2-5, reads EAGVAQSPRYKIIEKRQSVAFWCNPISGHATLYWYQQILGQGPKLLIQFQNNGVVDDSQLPKDRFSAERLKGVDSTLKIQPAKLEDSAVYLCASSQGSSGTQYFGPGTRLLVL.

The chain uses TRBV10-3 and TRBJ1-2; no definite D call. Germline V gives CDR1 ENHRY, CDR2 SYGVKD. V was clipped by 4 bases and J by 5 bases, with 8 bases between them. The CDR3 is made up of 12 amino acids. The CDR3 loop is CAISVGSYGYTF. CDR3 nucleotide sequence: TGTGCCATCAGTGTGGGGTCATATGGCTACACCTTC.

This clonotype has only a few counts. The V call is TRBV5-1, the J call TRBJ2-7; maybe TRBD1 (5 bases). Trimming stripped 4 bases from V and 2 bases from J, with 10 bases between. CDR1 is SGHRS, CDR2 YFSETQ, per germline. This CDR3 comprises 13 residues. The CDR3 is CASSHPGTYEQYF. The CDR3 DNA follows: TGCGCCAGCAGCCACCCAGGGACCTACGAGCAGTACTTC.

The sample holds a few counts of this clonotype. The rearrangement links TRBV11-1 to TRBJ1-2; 7 positions match TRBD1. The CDR3 has 14 amino acids. J lost 2 bases, V lost 6 bases, and 6 bases had no gene match. Germline assignment: CDR1 SGHAT and CDR2 FQDESV (reference sequence). The CDR3, as DNA: TGTGCCAGCAGTACCCGACAGGGCAACTATGGCTACACCTTC. This translates into CASSTRQGNYGYTF.

The chain links TRBV6-1 to TRBJ1-1, with a weak D call TRBD1 (6 bases). The V gene's germline CDR1 is MNHNS and CDR2 SASEGT. V lost 6 bases, J lost 7 bases, and 18 bases lay in between. This CDR3 is built from 14 residues. This CDR3 is CASSVAGGALEAFF. Here the CDR3 DNA reads TGTGCCAGCAGCGTAGCGGGGGGGGCACTTGAAGCTTTCTTT.

Many counts were recorded for this clonotype. This rearrangement joins TRBV29-1 to TRBJ1-2, with D unclear. Trimming left V 4 bases short and J 7 bases short, with 7 bases between. There are 10 residues in the CDR3. Germline assignment: CDR1 SQVTM and CDR2 ANQGSEA. The chain's CDR3 is CSVGGGGYTF. The CDR3 DNA reads TGCAGCGTTGGAGGAGGTGGCTACACCTTC.

The rearrangement uses TRBV4-1 and TRBJ1-2, with 8 bases matching TRBD1. The CDR3 consists of 15 residues. Trimming took 7 bases from V and 4 from J; bases not matched to a gene: 11. Per the germline V gene, CDR1 is MGHRA and CDR2 is YSYEKL. The CDR3 region has the DNA TGCGCCAGCAACGGGCGGGACAGGCTTATCTATGGCTACACCTTC. Its translation is CASNGRDRLIYGYTF.

A few counts support this clonotype. The chain joins TRBV4-3 to TRBJ2-5, with D unclear. Trimming stripped 1 base from V and 2 bases from J, with 14 bases between. CDR3 length equals 16 residues. Germline CDR1 LGHNA, CDR2 YSLEER. For the CDR3, the DNA is TGCGCCAGCAGCCAAGCCCCGGAAACCTGGCAAGAGACCCAGTACTTC. Its protein product is CASSQAPETWQETQYF.

This clonotype turned up a few times. Germline and junction disagree at one end, which may indicate a read error. The CDR3 protein is CPSRDQGEKLFF. CDR3 nucleotide sequence: TGCCCCTCCAGGGACCAGGGTGAAAAACTGTTTTTT. The chain is built from TRBV19 and TRBJ1-4; possibly TRBD1 for D (5 bases). This CDR3 region has 12 residues. The germline V gene encodes CDR1 LNHDA and CDR2 SQIVND (reference sequence).

This clonotype was recorded a few times. The CDR3 nucleotides are TGTGCCAGTAGTATGGGTTTCTCTGGAAACACCATATATTTT. Residues: CASSMGFSGNTIYF. This rearrangement joins TRBV19 to TRBJ1-3; the D is unclear. The CDR3 contains 14 residues. Germline V gene sequence: CDR1 LNHDA, CDR2 SQIVND (reference sequence). The V end was cut by 3 bases, the J end by 0 bases, with 6 bases between.

The table lists this clonotype with a few counts. The V gene is TRBV7-4, the J gene TRBJ1-1; 7 nucleotides line up with TRBD1. CDR3 size: 17 residues. J gave up 1 base and V 0 bases, and 8 bases lay outside the gene matches. Germline V lookup: CDR1 SGHVT, CDR2 SQSDAQ. CDR3 nucleotide sequence: TGTGCCAGCAGCTTAGCGGGGAGGGGGCGGGGGAACACTGAAGCTTTCTTT. The encoded protein is CASSLAGRGRGNTEAFF. The full variable domain, rest sourced from reference TRBV7-4 and TRBJ1-1, is GAGVSQSPRYKVAKRGRDVALRCDSISGHVTLYWYRQTLGQGSEVLTYSQSDAQRDKSGRPSGRFSAERPERSVSTLKIQRTEQGDSAVYLCASSLAGRGRGNTEAFFGQGTRLTVV.

V gene TRBV7-2 combines with J gene TRBJ1-1; D gene unclear. The CDR3 covers 14 residues. The germline V and J ends were trimmed by 11 bases and 1 base, with 17 bases remaining between them. From germline, CDR1 is SGHTA and CDR2 FQGNSA. CDR3 coding DNA: TGTGCCTGGGCCTCAGATACAGCGAACACTGAAGCTTTCTTT. Translation gives CAWASDTANTEAFF.

The chain couples TRBV25-1 to TRBJ1-5; TRBD1 matches at 8 bases. Looked up from germline, CDR1 is MGHDK and CDR2 is SYGVNS. CDR3 length: 13 amino acids. V was clipped by 6 bases and J by 11 bases; unmatched bases: 9. CDR3 in amino acids: CASRGDRGTSQHF. As DNA, the CDR3 is TGTGCCAGCAGGGGAGACAGGGGCACGTCCCAGCATTTT.

This clonotype was seen a few times. The chain recombines TRBV6-5 with TRBJ1-2, with no clear D. V lost 4 bases, J lost 7 bases, and 16 bases lay in between. CDR3 size: 14 residues. CDR1 is MNHEY, CDR2 SVGAGI, per germline. The CDR3 loop reads CASSSPGRSPGYTF. The DNA of the CDR3 is TGTGCCAGCAGTTCCCCCGGGAGGTCCCCTGGCTACACCTTC.

This clonotype showed up many times. This chain connects TRBV29-1 to TRBJ1-2; D unresolved. CDR1 SQVTM and CDR2 ANQGSEA come from the germline V gene. The CDR3 contains 11 residues. Trimming stripped 2 bases from V and 5 bases from J, with 6 bases between. The CDR3 region has the DNA TGCAGCGTTGAATTCTCGTATGGCTACACCTTC. This sequence encodes CSVEFSYGYTF.

There are a few counts of this clonotype. The rearrangement uses TRBV5-6 and TRBJ1-1, with 7 bases fitting TRBD1. CDR1 SGHDT and CDR2 YYEEEE come from the germline V gene. After removal of 4 bases from V and 3 bases from J, the junction contained 15 bases not matched to a gene. The CDR3 has 17 residues. The CDR3: CASSPAWGARGHTEAFF. The CDR3 DNA is TGTGCCAGCAGCCCCGCCTGGGGGGCAAGGGGGCACACTGAAGCTTTCTTT.

About this clonotype: Mismatch with germline at one junction end may stem from a read error. In DNA, the CDR3 is TGTGCCAGCAGTGAAGCGCTGGGGGATTCAGGCTATGGCTACACCTTC. Translating gives CASSEALGDSGYGYTF. The genes are TRBV10-3 and TRBJ1-2, with TRBD1 as a possible D gene (5 bases). Germline V gives CDR1 ENHRY, CDR2 SYGVKD. This CDR3 comprises 16 residues.